This T cell receptor (beta chain) was profiled in a study of post-analysis software for immune sequencing data. As for the study in general: Recorded subtypes: relapsing-remitting, secondary progressive, progressive-relapsing; some patients unannotated.

The germline V gene has CDR1 SGHTA and CDR2 FQGNSA. The CDR3 covers 15 residues. Between the trimmed V and J ends, which lost 4 bases and 3 bases, there was a span of 15 bases. Whole-study findings and limits: The normalized Chao1 diversity of multiple sclerosis patients was significantly lower than that of controls. Samples from one preparation batch, clustered by F measure, grouped strongly together. The five TRBV segments detected at higher frequency in patients than in controls included TRBV5-6, TRBV5-1 and TRBV20-1.

Points on this clonotype: No antigen is known for it.

TCR beta cDNA libraries had unique molecular identifiers. The authors obtained 500,000 or so cDNA molecules from approximately 0.95 to 9.8 million T cells. TCRdb reprocessed the PCR reads via MiXCR and lists one record per CDR3 protein. Of under 900,000 distinct CDR3 sequences listed, 53% are singletons. Sequences were obtained from blood. The clonotype comes from a girl aged 5 to 17 with multiple sclerosis. The chain joins TRBV7-2 to TRBJ2-5; possibly TRBD1 or TRBD2 for D (5 bases each). This chain's CDR3 is CASSSQGAGKETQYF. The CDR3 DNA sequence: TGTGCCAGCAGCTCGCAGGGTGCGGGTAAAGAGACCCAGTACTTC.